The 2 T cell receptor beta chains below were found in one sample sequenced in a study of T cells in Graves' hyperthyroidism and ophthalmopathy. From RNA transcripts, TCR beta CDR3 regions were amplified. TCR CDR3 underwent first-round RT-PCR with the HTBI primer set. Each CDR3 protein gets one entry after TCRdb re-called the multiplex PCR reads with MiXCR. The sample lists hundreds of thousands of distinct CDR3 sequences, 16% occurring once. Source material: blood. The receptors here all came from a woman aged 18-29 years with Graves' hyperthyroidism.

The chain combines TRBV20-1 with TRBJ2-5; D assignment may be TRBD1 or TRBD2 (5 bases each). Trimming took off 6 bases at V and 4 bases at J, with 15 bases between the two ends. The CDR3 extends over 13 amino acids. Germline lookup yields CDR1 DFQATT and CDR2 SNEGSKA (reference sequence). CDR3 amino acids: CSAQGTVGETQYF. CDR3 DNA: TGCAGTGCCCAAGGGACGGTGGGAGAGACCCAGTACTTC.

This clonotype was observed at least ten times. The chain joins TRBV20-1 to TRBJ2-3; D possibly uses TRBD1 or TRBD2 (6 bases each). This CDR3 spans 17 amino acids. CDR1 is DFQATT, CDR2 SNEGSKA, per germline (reference sequence). Trimming stripped 3 bases from V and 0 bases from J, with 19 bases between. CDR3 region: CSASPLGGGASTDTQYF. CDR3 coding DNA: TGCAGTGCTAGTCCCCTGGGGGGCGGGGCTAGCACAGATACGCAGTATTTT.